The 19 T cell receptor beta chains in this list originate from one sample, sequenced in a study of T cell responses to AZD1222 COVID-19 vaccine (dated by TCRdb to the early 2020s). To prepare the library, the immunoSEQ multiplex PCR assay was applied. Here the immuneACCESS table is served through TCRdb, limited to in-frame sequences with V and J called. Missing clones are a known gap in these copies; in checked studies unresolved V genes cover under half, and the rest lacks a known reason. For this sample the table gives around 110,000 clones, of which 70% to 90% were detected only once. The leading ten clones occupy about a tenth of the sample. Taken with the paper, the label for time point translates to: baseline before first vaccination. Sequenced here: peripheral blood, sampled on day 0 of AZD1222 vaccination. These receptors were taken from an adult in good health.

This chain links TRBV25-1 with TRBJ1-2; 8 nucleotides line up with TRBD1. This CDR3 is built from 13 residues. Germline V gene lookup returns CDR1 MGHDK and CDR2 SYGVNS. The V gene end was trimmed by 7 bases and the J gene end by 6 bases; junction bases not matched to a gene: 7. CDR3 loop: CASIRTGGDGYTF. The CDR3 DNA reads TGTGCCAGCATTCGAACAGGGGGTGATGGCTACACCTTC.

This rearrangement joins TRBV19 to TRBJ1-5; tentative D call: TRBD1 (6 bases). CDR1 and CDR2 (germline): LNHDA, SQIVND (reference sequence). This CDR3 is 15 amino acids long. V lost 0 bases, J lost 9 bases, and 15 bases lay in between. The CDR3 reads CASSIDRQAIRPQHF. Written as DNA, the CDR3 is TGTGCCAGTAGTATAGATCGACAGGCAATCCGGCCCCAGCATTTT.

This sequence joins TRBV7-2 and TRBJ1-3, with D possibly matching TRBD1 (5 bases). V was trimmed by 2 bases and J by 3 bases, leaving 11 bases between them. The CDR3 has 15 amino acids. Germline V gene data show CDR1 as SGHTA and CDR2 as FQGNSA. CDR3 in DNA: TGTGCCAGCAGCTTAAGGTTAACAGGTGGAAACACCATATATTTT. It yields the protein CASSLRLTGGNTIYF.

This chain connects TRBV5-1 to TRBJ1-5; 8 positions agree with TRBD1. V shed 3 bases, J shed 3 bases, and the junction held 5 bases outside the gene matches. The length of the CDR3 is 15 residues. CDR1 is SGHRS and CDR2 is YFSETQ in the germline V gene. This CDR3 is CASSSTGGYNQPQHF. DNA for the CDR3: TGCGCCAGCAGCTCCACAGGGGGTTACAATCAGCCCCAGCATTTT. The complete variable domain, with remaining parts taken from reference TRBV5-1 and TRBJ1-5, reads KAGVTQTPRYLIKTRGQQVTLSCSPISGHRSVSWYQQTPGQGLQFLFEYFSETQRNKGNFPGRFSGRQFSNSRSEMNVSTLELGDSALYLCASSSTGGYNQPQHFGDGTRLSIL.

The J gene is TRBJ1-6, the V gene TRBV7-6; TRBD1 matches 7 bases. The V segment lost 1 base and the J segment 7 bases; nucleotides outside the gene matches: 7. Germline CDR1 is SGHVS and CDR2 is FNYEAQ. The CDR3 contains 16 residues. The chain's CDR3 is CASSLGVRTGNSPLHF. The DNA for the CDR3 is TGTGCCAGCAGCTTAGGTGTAAGGACAGGAAATTCACCCCTCCACTTT.

The chain employs TRBV10-3 and TRBJ2-4; a possible D gene is TRBD1 (6 bases). Germline lookup yields CDR1 ENHRY and CDR2 SYGVKD. Trimming removed 0 bases at V and 8 bases at J, with 14 bases between. The CDR3 runs to 15 residues. This chain's CDR3 is CAISESQGSRDIQYF. In DNA, the CDR3 is TGTGCCATCAGTGAGTCACAGGGATCAAGGGACATTCAGTACTTC.

This chain uses TRBV5-1 with TRBJ2-7; D gene uncertain. The CDR3 is 13 amino acids. Germline-derived CDR1 and CDR2 are SGHRS and YFSETQ. V lost 0 bases to trimming and J lost 5 bases, with 9 bases between them. This CDR3 reads CASSLERANEQYF. For the CDR3, the DNA is TGCGCCAGCAGCTTGGAACGGGCCAACGAGCAGTACTTC.

The V gene is TRBV29-1, the J gene TRBJ1-4; possible D gene TRBD1, 6 bases. The CDR3 contains 14 residues. Trimming removed 4 bases at V and 7 bases at J, with 16 bases between. Germline values: CDR1 SQVTM, CDR2 ANQGSEA. CDR3 DNA: TGCAGCGTTGTAGGGGGGCAGTTTAGTGAAAAACTGTTTTTT. It specifies CSVVGGQFSEKLFF.

The V gene is TRBV4-3, the J gene TRBJ2-7; TRBD2 matches 9 bases. The germline V gene has CDR1 LGHNA and CDR2 YSLEER. The CDR3 is 17 residues long. V dropped 0 bases and J dropped 3; count of bases not matched to a gene: 9. The CDR3 DNA reads TGCGCCAGCAGCCAAGATCGCGGGGGGGCCTGGGACTACGAGCAGTACTTC. Translation: CASSQDRGGAWDYEQYF.

The rearrangement joins TRBV5-8 to TRBJ1-1; D is undetermined. This CDR3 region has 15 residues. V was cut by 3 bases and J by 4 bases, with 16 bases left in between. Germline V gene data show CDR1 as SGHTS and CDR2 as YDEGEE. This CDR3 reads CASSWKQEWITEAFF. The CDR3 nucleotides are TGTGCCAGCAGCTGGAAGCAGGAGTGGATCACTGAAGCTTTCTTT.

The V call is TRBV9, the J call TRBJ2-7; 10 bases are shared with TRBD1. The germline gives CDR1 SGDLS, CDR2 YYNGEE. The length of the CDR3 is 14 residues. With V trimmed by 0 bases and J by 4 bases, 1 base remained unmatched. The CDR3 nucleotides are TGTGCCAGCAGCGTAGGGGACAGGGGTTACGAGCAGTACTTC. Its protein product is CASSVGDRGYEQYF.

This clone appeared a single time. The chain has TRBV7-9 and TRBJ2-7; D unresolved. Germline V gene data show CDR1 as SEHNR and CDR2 as FQNEAQ (reference sequence). The CDR3 runs to 15 residues. The germline V and J ends were trimmed by 4 bases and 1 base, with 14 bases remaining between them. The CDR3 nucleotides read TGTGCCAGCAGCTCAGCCCGGACCCTTTCCTACGAGCAGTACTTC. Encoded protein: CASSSARTLSYEQYF.

The chain is built from TRBV7-2 and TRBJ1-1; no clear D gene. Germline loops: CDR1 SGHTA, CDR2 FQGNSA. This CDR3 contains 14 residues. V was shortened by 3 bases and J by 1 base, with 9 bases between the two germline ends. This CDR3 is CASSFYDGNTEAFF. The CDR3 DNA follows: TGTGCCAGCAGCTTTTACGACGGGAACACTGAAGCTTTCTTT.

This clone was detected only once. This sequence joins TRBV5-4 and TRBJ1-2; possible D gene TRBD1, 6 bases. Germline CDR1 is SGHNT and CDR2 is YYREEE (reference sequence). V lost 0 bases, J lost 4 bases, and 7 bases lay in between. The CDR3 contains 13 residues. CDR3 in DNA: TGTGCCAGCAGCTTGGGGACAGCCTATGGCTACACCTTC. Translating it yields CASSLGTAYGYTF. The full variable domain, with the rest looked up from reference TRBV5-4 and TRBJ1-2, is ETGVTQSPTHLIKTRGQQVTLRCSSQSGHNTVSWYQQALGQGPQFIFQYYREEENGRGNFPPRFSGLQFPNYSSELNVNALELDDSALYLCASSLGTAYGYTFGSGTRLTVV.

For the CDR3, the DNA is TGCAGCGTTCTCCGGGACTCTGGAAACACCATATATTTT. Translation: CSVLRDSGNTIYF. V usage is TRBV29-1 and J usage is TRBJ1-3; no clear D gene. The CDR3 has 13 amino acids. The germline V gene encodes CDR1 SQVTM and CDR2 ANQGSEA. The V gene lost 5 bases and the J gene lost 0 bases, with 8 bases spanning the gap.

CDR3 bases: TGTGCCAGCAGCCAAACCTATACCGGGACAGGGGGCGGAGAGCAGTACTTC. This translates into CASSQTYTGTGGGEQYF. V and J are TRBV3-1 (or the pseudogene TRBV3-2) and TRBJ2-7, with 12 nucleotides matching TRBD1. The germline V gene encodes CDR1 LGHDT and CDR2 YNNKEL (reference sequence). Germline trimming cut 2 bases from V and 7 bases from J; bases unmatched to any gene: 12. The CDR3 totals 17 residues.

The CDR3 sequence is CASSFTGTGELFF. CDR3 DNA sequence: TGTGCCAGCAGCTTCACAGGGACCGGGGAGCTGTTTTTT. The chain combines TRBV7-2 with TRBJ2-2; D might be TRBD1 (6 bases). In germline, CDR1 is SGHTA, CDR2 FQGNSA. This CDR3 spans 13 amino acids. Trimming removed 3 bases from V and 5 bases from J, with 7 bases in between.

This sequence joins TRBV27 and TRBJ2-4; D might be TRBD2 (7 bases). Deletions cut 0 bases from V and 2 bases from J, with 14 bases between. This CDR3 spans 17 amino acids. Germline-derived CDR1 and CDR2 are MNHEY and SMNVEV (reference sequence). The chain's CDR3 is CASSLSSGGRSKNIQYF. The CDR3, as DNA: TGTGCCAGCAGTTTATCGTCGGGGGGCAGATCCAAAAACATTCAGTACTTC.

J is TRBJ2-7 and V is TRBV6-2 or TRBV6-3, with 7 bases aligning to TRBD1. This CDR3 is built from 14 residues. The V and J ends lost 6 bases and 1 base, in that order; junction bases with no gene match: 6. Germline V gene sequence: CDR1 MNHEY, CDR2 SVGEGT. The CDR3: CASRYNRGSYEQYF. The CDR3 bases are TGTGCCAGCAGATACAACAGGGGTTCCTACGAGCAGTACTTC.